What follows are 30 T cell receptor beta chains derived from one specimen sequenced in a study of T-cell reconstitution after alpha-beta-depleted transplantation in children. The authors prepared the TCRbeta library with unique molecular identifiers. Each CDR3 protein gets one entry after TCRdb re-called the PCR reads with MiXCR. The table shows roughly 500,000 distinct CDR3 sequences, with roughly a tenth occurring only once. Specimen: PBMCs, collected before TCRalphabeta/CD19-depleted stem cell transplant. All receptors derive from a child aged 2 to 9 with inherited bone marrow failure, due to receive a stem cell transplant.

This clonotype was counted at least ten times. The chain links TRBV6-5 to TRBJ2-7, with 8 bases that match TRBD1. V trimming: 4 bases; J trimming: 5 bases; junction bases outside the gene matches: 7. This CDR3 is built from 14 residues. CDR1 and CDR2 from the germline V gene are MNHEY and SVGAGI. The CDR3, as DNA: TGTGCCAGCAGTTTTTCGGACAGGGTGGACGAGCAGTACTTC. This codes for CASSFSDRVDEQYF.

This clonotype was detected ten times or more. The chain recombines TRBV12-3 or TRBV12-4 with TRBJ2-3; 10 bases map to TRBD1. The CDR3 sequence is 14 residues long. The V and J ends lost 6 bases and 8 bases, in that order; junction bases with no gene match: 8. The CDR3, as DNA: TGTGCCAGCAGGATGGGACAGGGGCCCCCTACGCAGTATTTT. It codes for CASRMGQGPPTQYF.

This clonotype was recorded many times. The chain combines TRBV9 with TRBJ2-5; D gene unclear. Trimming stripped 0 bases from V and 2 bases from J, with 11 bases between. The CDR3 is made up of 15 amino acids. From germline, CDR1 is SGDLS and CDR2 YYNGEE. CDR3 bases: TGTGCCAGCAGCGTAGGTACAGAACTACAAGAGACCCAGTACTTC. Protein product: CASSVGTELQETQYF.

This clonotype has a count of ten or more. The V call is TRBV9, the J call TRBJ2-5; 8 bases fit TRBD2. The CDR3 totals 15 residues. V was clipped by 4 bases and J by 1 base; unmatched bases: 6. Germline loops: CDR1 SGDLS, CDR2 YYNGEE. Here the CDR3 DNA reads TGTGCCAGCAGCCCCCATGGGACTAGCCAAGAGACCCAGTACTTC. As protein: CASSPHGTSQETQYF.

This clonotype was counted ten times or more. V and J are TRBV4-1 and TRBJ2-1, with D perhaps TRBD1 or TRBD2 (5 bases each). The germline V gene has CDR1 MGHRA and CDR2 YSYEKL. Trimming pared 2 bases from V and 7 bases from J, leaving 9 bases between. CDR3 length equals 13 residues. The CDR3 DNA reads TGCGCCAGCAGCCAAAACTGGGGGAATGAGCAGTTCTTC. It yields the protein CASSQNWGNEQFF.

A note on this clonotype: The conserved final phenylalanine or tryptophan is absent from the CDR3, which likely points to a read error. The chain uses TRBV2 and TRBJ2-1; D possibly corresponds to TRBD1 (5 bases). Germline V gene sequence: CDR1 SNHLY, CDR2 FYNNEI. The CDR3 runs 12 residues. This chain's CDR3 is CASSQGYGEQFY. The CDR3 DNA follows: TGCGCCAGCAGTCAGGGATACGGTGAGCAGTTCTAC.

Ten or more counts support this clonotype. The chain uses TRBV9 and TRBJ2-1, with 12 bases aligning to TRBD1. The CDR3 extends over 16 amino acids. V shed 4 bases, J shed 6 bases, and the junction held 8 bases outside the gene matches. CDR1 and CDR2 from the germline V gene are SGDLS and YYNGEE. The CDR3 spells CASSPQSGQGANEQFF. In DNA form, the CDR3 reads TGTGCCAGCAGCCCCCAGTCGGGACAGGGGGCCAATGAGCAGTTCTTC.

The sample holds many counts of this clonotype. The CDR3 DNA is TGTGCCAGCAGTGAAACCACAGGAAATCAGCCCCAGCATTTT. The encoded protein is CASSETTGNQPQHF. The rearrangement joins TRBV2 to TRBJ1-5; tentative D call: TRBD1 (5 bases). The CDR3 runs 14 residues. Germline V gene lookup returns CDR1 SNHLY and CDR2 FYNNEI. The V and J ends lost 2 bases and 4 bases respectively, with 9 bases between them.

This clonotype was counted ten times or more. The chain has TRBV11-2 and TRBJ2-3; a weak D match, TRBD1 (5 bases). Germline lookup yields CDR1 SGHAT and CDR2 FQNNGV. The V gene lost 3 bases and the J gene lost 7 bases, with 5 bases spanning the gap. The CDR3 contains 11 residues. The CDR3 region has the DNA TGTGCCAGCAGCTTGGGGCATACGCAGTATTTT. Amino acid sequence: CASSLGHTQYF.

This clonotype was seen at least ten times. J is TRBJ2-2 and V is TRBV29-1; no reliable D call. The ends were cut back, 6 bases at V and 7 bases at J, with 12 bases in the middle. There are 12 residues in the CDR3. In germline, CDR1 is SQVTM, CDR2 ANQGSEA. Written as DNA, the CDR3 is TGCAGCGTAGAACCTCTCAACGGGGAGCTGTTTTTT. Translating gives CSVEPLNGELFF.

This clonotype was seen a handful of times. The J gene is TRBJ2-2, the V gene TRBV20-1, with a weak D call TRBD1 (6 bases). V was trimmed by 6 bases and J by 7 bases, leaving 15 bases between them. CDR1 is DFQATT, CDR2 SNEGSKA, per germline (reference sequence). The CDR3 length is 13 residues. The CDR3 sequence is CSARKRGSGELFF. CDR3 sequence (DNA): TGCAGTGCGCGAAAGAGGGGGAGCGGGGAGCTGTTTTTT.

This clonotype has only a few counts. This chain joins TRBV20-1 and TRBJ2-1; D unresolved. The germline V and J ends were trimmed by 3 bases and 5 bases, with 17 bases remaining between them. This CDR3 region has 15 residues. Germline CDR1 and CDR2: DFQATT and SNEGSKA (reference sequence). The CDR3 DNA reads as TGCAGTGCTAGCCCCGGGTCCCATTGGAACAATGAGCAGTTCTTC. The encoded protein is CSASPGSHWNNEQFF.

Comments on this clonotype: A much larger clone differs by one base, so this may be a read error. The chain couples TRBV12-3 or TRBV12-4 to TRBJ2-7; D is perhaps TRBD2 (5 bases). The CDR3 consists of 13 residues. The CDR3: CASNPGSSYELYF. CDR3 DNA sequence: TGTGCCAGCAATCCGGGGAGCTCCTACGAGCTGTACTTC.

The rearrangement links TRBV20-1 to TRBJ2-1, with a tentative D call TRBD2 (5 bases). The V end lost 0 bases, the J end lost 6 bases, and 24 bases lay between the germline ends. CDR1 DFQATT and CDR2 SNEGSKA come from the germline V gene (reference sequence). The CDR3 sequence is 18 residues long. In DNA, the CDR3 is TGCAGTGCTAGAGATCCTCTCGAGTGGTTTAATGAGGGCAATGAGCAGTTCTTC. Protein product: CSARDPLEWFNEGNEQFF.

V usage is TRBV27 and J usage is TRBJ2-7; 7 bases match TRBD2. V lost 1 base and J lost 0; bases outside the gene matches: 3. The length of the CDR3 is 15 residues. Germline lookup yields CDR1 MNHEY and CDR2 SMNVEV (reference sequence). This chain's CDR3 is CASSLWGGSSYEQYF. The CDR3 DNA follows: TGTGCCAGCAGTTTATGGGGGGGTAGCTCCTACGAGCAGTACTTC.

There are a few counts of this clonotype. V usage is TRBV20-1 and J usage is TRBJ2-7; D is unresolved. The length of the CDR3 is 11 residues. Germline assignment: CDR1 DFQATT and CDR2 SNEGSKA (reference sequence). The ends were cut back, 1 base at V and 5 bases at J, with 6 bases in the middle. This CDR3 reads CSARGANEQYF. CDR3 in DNA: TGCAGTGCTAGAGGCGCGAACGAGCAGTACTTC.

This clonotype has ten or more counts. This chain joins TRBV12-3 or TRBV12-4 and TRBJ1-1, with D unclear. V was pared by 6 bases and J by 10 bases, with 15 bases between. This CDR3 is built from 12 residues. CDR3 region: CASSRNSPGAFF. The DNA of the CDR3 is TGTGCCAGCAGCCGCAATTCCCCCGGAGCTTTCTTT.

This clonotype was seen a handful of times. This rearrangement joins TRBV28 to TRBJ1-6; a possible D gene is TRBD1 (5 bases). The germline V gene encodes CDR1 MDHEN and CDR2 SYDVKM. V was trimmed by 5 bases and J by 10 bases, leaving 18 bases between them. This CDR3 region has 15 residues. The CDR3 protein is CASSLGTAVFSPLHF. CDR3 bases: TGTGCCAGCAGTCTCGGGACCGCCGTCTTCTCACCCCTCCACTTT.

This clonotype was picked up a small number of times. The genes are TRBV7-9 and TRBJ2-7, with TRBD2 identical over 10 bases. The V and J ends lost 0 bases and 6 bases, in that order; junction bases with no gene match: 11. This CDR3 spans 17 amino acids. The V gene's germline CDR1 is SEHNR and CDR2 FQNEAQ (reference sequence). The DNA for the CDR3 is TGTGCCAGCAGCTTAGCTATGGATCTAGCGGGAGCCGTCGAGCAGTACTTC. This encodes CASSLAMDLAGAVEQYF.

The rearrangement uses TRBV4-2 and TRBJ1-2; TRBD1 matches at 8 bases. The CDR3 length is 16 residues. After removal of 4 bases from V and 4 bases from J, the junction contained 11 bases not matched to a gene. The germline V gene has CDR1 LGHNA and CDR2 YNFKEQ. The chain's CDR3 is CASSPGPVDRGYGYTF. The CDR3 nucleotides read TGTGCCAGCAGCCCTGGGCCCGTCGACAGGGGCTATGGCTACACCTTC.

At least ten counts were recorded for this clonotype. The chain is built from TRBV5-1 and TRBJ1-2, with a possible D match to TRBD1 (5 bases). The V and J ends lost 0 bases and 4 bases respectively, with 19 bases between them. CDR1 and CDR2 (germline): SGHRS, YFSETQ. This CDR3 has 17 amino acids. The CDR3 region has the DNA TGCGCCAGCAGCTTGGCCGGGGCACCCGGAATCTCCTATGGCTACACCTTC. It specifies CASSLAGAPGISYGYTF.

The chain couples TRBV7-6 to TRBJ2-5; the match to TRBD2 covers 15 bases. Germline values: CDR1 SGHVS, CDR2 FNYEAQ. The ends lost 2 bases at V and 2 bases at J; junction bases unmatched: 9. CDR3 length equals 19 residues. This chain's CDR3 is CASSLSGGTSGRQQETQYF. In DNA form, the CDR3 reads TGTGCCAGCAGCTTAAGCGGGGGGACTAGCGGGAGGCAACAAGAGACCCAGTACTTC.

This clonotype was seen a few times. The rearrangement links TRBV10-3 to TRBJ2-7; TRBD1 aligns across 10 bases. CDR3 length: 11 amino acids. Looked up from germline, CDR1 is ENHRY and CDR2 is SYGVKD. With V trimmed by 10 bases and J by 6 bases, 3 bases remained unmatched. Here the CDR3 reads CATGQGVEQYF. The CDR3 nucleotides read TGTGCCACTGGACAGGGGGTCGAGCAGTACTTC.

For this clonotype: This may be a read error: a much more frequent sequence differs by one nucleotide. The rearrangement links TRBV6-5 to TRBJ1-1; 8 bases agree with TRBD1. Germline loops: CDR1 MNHEY, CDR2 SVGAGI. This CDR3 is built from 18 residues. The CDR3 DNA reads TGTGCCAGCAGTTACTCGTTCAGGGGGCTATCCCCCAACATTGAAGCTTTCTTT. Amino acid sequence: CASSYSFRGLSPNIEAFF.

At least ten counts were recorded for this clonotype. The chain carries TRBV9 and TRBJ2-3; D possibly uses TRBD1 or TRBD2 (5 bases each). V lost 1 base, J lost 5 bases, and 8 bases lay in between. The CDR3 runs to 13 residues. Germline CDR1 is SGDLS and CDR2 is YYNGEE. DNA of the CDR3: TGTGCCAGCAGCGTACCTGGGGGAGATACGCAGTATTTT. It specifies CASSVPGGDTQYF.

This clonotype was seen many times. The rearrangement joins TRBV2 to TRBJ2-1, with TRBD1 matching over 7 bases. This CDR3 contains 15 residues. The germline gives CDR1 SNHLY, CDR2 FYNNEI. The V and J ends lost 3 bases and 3 bases, in that order; junction bases with no gene match: 5. CDR3 sequence (DNA): TGTGCCAGCAGTGATCTTGGGACAGACTACAATGAGCAGTTCTTC. Amino acids: CASSDLGTDYNEQFF.

This clonotype was found many times. The DNA of the CDR3 is TGCGCCAGCAGCCAAGGAAGCGCGGTTGCGGTCGGGGAGCTGTTTTTT. Translated, it gives CASSQGSAVAVGELFF. The chain links TRBV4-3 to TRBJ2-2; D ambiguous. CDR1 is LGHNA and CDR2 is YSLEER in the germline V gene. The V end lost 1 base, the J end lost 7 bases, and 16 bases lay between the germline ends. CDR3 length: 16 residues.

This clonotype was recorded at least ten times. The chain links TRBV5-1 to TRBJ2-1, with 8 positions matching TRBD1. Trimming at V came to 3 bases and at J to 11 bases, leaving 4 bases not matched to a gene. The CDR3 totals 12 residues. Germline V lookup: CDR1 SGHRS, CDR2 YFSETQ. CDR3 protein: CASSSRTGQQFF. DNA of the CDR3: TGCGCCAGCAGCTCCAGGACAGGGCAGCAGTTCTTC.

A remark on this clonotype: One base away lies a much larger clone, so this may be a sequencing read error. The rearrangement uses TRBV5-1 and TRBJ1-2; D is unresolved. From germline, CDR1 is SGHRS and CDR2 YFSETQ. This CDR3 contains 13 residues. CDR3 nucleotide sequence: TGCGCCAGCAGCTTGGCACCGGACTATGGCTACAACTTC. It is translated as CASSLAPDYGYNF. The full variable domain, with the rest looked up from reference TRBV5-1 and TRBJ1-2, is KAGVTQTPRYLIKTRGQQVTLSCSPISGHRSVSWYQQTPGQGLQFLFEYFSETQRNKGNFPGRFSGRQFSNSRSEMNVSTLELGDSALYLCASSLAPDYGYNFGSGTRLTVV.

This clonotype was seen many times. The chain combines TRBV4-2 with TRBJ2-5; 11 bases agree with TRBD2. The CDR3 is made up of 14 amino acids. Trimming cost V 2 bases and J 4 bases; bases outside gene matches: 0. Germline CDR1 LGHNA, CDR2 YNFKEQ. The CDR3 sequence is CASSQLAGGETQYF. The CDR3 region has the DNA TGTGCCAGCAGCCAACTAGCGGGAGGAGAGACCCAGTACTTC.